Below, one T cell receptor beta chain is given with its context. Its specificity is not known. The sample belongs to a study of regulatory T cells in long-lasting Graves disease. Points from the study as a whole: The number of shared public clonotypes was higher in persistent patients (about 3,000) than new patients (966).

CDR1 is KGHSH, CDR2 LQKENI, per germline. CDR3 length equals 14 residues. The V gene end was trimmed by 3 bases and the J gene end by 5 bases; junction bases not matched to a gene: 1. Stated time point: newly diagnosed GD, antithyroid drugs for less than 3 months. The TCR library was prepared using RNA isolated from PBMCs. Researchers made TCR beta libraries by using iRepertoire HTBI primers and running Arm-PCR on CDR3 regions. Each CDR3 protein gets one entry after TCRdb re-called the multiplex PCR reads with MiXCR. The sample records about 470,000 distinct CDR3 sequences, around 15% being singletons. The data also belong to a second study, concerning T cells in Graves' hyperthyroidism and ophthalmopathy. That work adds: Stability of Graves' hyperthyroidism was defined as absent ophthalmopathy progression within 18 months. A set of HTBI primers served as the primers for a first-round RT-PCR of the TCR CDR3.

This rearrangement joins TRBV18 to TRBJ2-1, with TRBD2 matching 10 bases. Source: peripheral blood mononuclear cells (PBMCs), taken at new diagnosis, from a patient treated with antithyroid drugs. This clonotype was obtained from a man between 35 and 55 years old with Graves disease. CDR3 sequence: CASSPLAGDNEQFF. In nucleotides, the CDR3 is TGTGCCAGCTCACCTCTAGCGGGAGACAATGAGCAGTTCTTC. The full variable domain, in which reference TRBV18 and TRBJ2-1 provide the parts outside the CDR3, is NAGVMQNPRHLVRRRGQEARLRCSPMKGHSHVYWYRQLPEEGLKFMVYLQKENIIDESGMPKERFSAEFPKEGPSILRIQQVVRGDSAAYFCASSPLAGDNEQFFGPGTRLTVL.